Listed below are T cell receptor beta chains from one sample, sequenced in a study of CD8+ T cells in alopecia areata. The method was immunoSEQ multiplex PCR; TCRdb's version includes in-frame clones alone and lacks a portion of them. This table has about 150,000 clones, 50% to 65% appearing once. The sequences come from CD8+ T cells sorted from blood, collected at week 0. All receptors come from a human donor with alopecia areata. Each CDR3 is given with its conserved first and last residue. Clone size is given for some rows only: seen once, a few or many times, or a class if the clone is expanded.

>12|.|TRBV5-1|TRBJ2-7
CASSTVGYEQYF
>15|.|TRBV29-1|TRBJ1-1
CSVVLFGTENTEAFF
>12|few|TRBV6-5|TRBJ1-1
CASRNTGTEAFF
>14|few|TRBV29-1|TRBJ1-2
CSVGGQVSLYGYTF
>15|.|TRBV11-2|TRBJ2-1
CASSAGTGVENEQFF
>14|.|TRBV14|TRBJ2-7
CASSQDRLAYEQYF
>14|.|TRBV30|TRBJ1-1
CAWSYGGLNTEAFF
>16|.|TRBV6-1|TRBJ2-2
CASSEEMAVYTGELFF
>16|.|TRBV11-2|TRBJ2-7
CASSLDTGQGYAEKYF
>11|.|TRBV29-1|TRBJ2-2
CSVEGPGELFF
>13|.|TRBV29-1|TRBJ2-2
CSVDRGATGELFF
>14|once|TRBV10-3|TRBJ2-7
CAISESFEGYEQYF
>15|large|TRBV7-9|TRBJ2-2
CASSLMGGISGELFF
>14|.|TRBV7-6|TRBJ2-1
CASSLGFSHNEQFF
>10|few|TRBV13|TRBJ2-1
CASSQDEQFF
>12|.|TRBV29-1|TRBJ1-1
CSGGQGATEAFF
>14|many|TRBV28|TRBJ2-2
CASSLRRNTGELFF
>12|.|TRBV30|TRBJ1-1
CAWIRDGDEAFF
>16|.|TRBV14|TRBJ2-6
CASSQQWAPGANVLTF
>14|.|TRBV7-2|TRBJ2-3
CASSSSGGTDTQYF
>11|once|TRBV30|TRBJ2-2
CASIGSGELFF
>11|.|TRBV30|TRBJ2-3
CAWDSPDTQYF
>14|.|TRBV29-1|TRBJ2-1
CSGRSTRVVDEQFF
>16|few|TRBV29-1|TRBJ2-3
CSVVVTSGGAIDTQYF
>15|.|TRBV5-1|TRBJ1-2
CASSLGQGWDYGYTF
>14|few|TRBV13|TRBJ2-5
CASSLASNRETQYF
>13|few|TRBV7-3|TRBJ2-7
CASSLGPGGEQYF
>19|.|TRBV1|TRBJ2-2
CTSSQVFLRFIGHTGELFF
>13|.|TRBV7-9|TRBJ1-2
CASSLEGEEGYTF
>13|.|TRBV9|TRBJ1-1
CASSVVSNTEAFF
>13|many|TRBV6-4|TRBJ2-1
CASSDRTSNEQFF
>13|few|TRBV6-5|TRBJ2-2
CASSNPWDGELFF
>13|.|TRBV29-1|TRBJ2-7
CSVLGQENYEQYF
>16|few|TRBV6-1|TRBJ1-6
CASSEARGAEDSPLHF
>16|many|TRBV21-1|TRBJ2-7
CASSKGHPGLSYEQYF
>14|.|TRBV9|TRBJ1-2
CASSGRQGDYGYTF
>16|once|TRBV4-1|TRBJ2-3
CASSQDGLDSTDTQYF
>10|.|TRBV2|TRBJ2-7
CASSVYEQYF
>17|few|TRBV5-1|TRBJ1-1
CASSWGDLIRALAEAFF
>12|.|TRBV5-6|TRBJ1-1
CASSPGNTEAFF
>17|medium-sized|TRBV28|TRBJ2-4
CASSFPTGELAKNIQYF
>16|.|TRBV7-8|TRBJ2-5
CASSPEPGLVEETQYF
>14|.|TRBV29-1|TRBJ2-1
CSVEERTSTNEQFF
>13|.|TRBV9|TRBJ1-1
CASSPWANTEAFF
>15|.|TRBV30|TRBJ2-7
CAWSVDWQVQAEQYF
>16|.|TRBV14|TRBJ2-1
CASSQDGNRRVNEQFF
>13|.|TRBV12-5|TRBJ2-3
CASGLALVDTQYF
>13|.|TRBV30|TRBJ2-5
CACFPNSGETQYF
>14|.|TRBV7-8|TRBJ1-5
CASSLASDNQPQHF
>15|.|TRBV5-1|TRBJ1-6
CASSQSGAANSPLHF